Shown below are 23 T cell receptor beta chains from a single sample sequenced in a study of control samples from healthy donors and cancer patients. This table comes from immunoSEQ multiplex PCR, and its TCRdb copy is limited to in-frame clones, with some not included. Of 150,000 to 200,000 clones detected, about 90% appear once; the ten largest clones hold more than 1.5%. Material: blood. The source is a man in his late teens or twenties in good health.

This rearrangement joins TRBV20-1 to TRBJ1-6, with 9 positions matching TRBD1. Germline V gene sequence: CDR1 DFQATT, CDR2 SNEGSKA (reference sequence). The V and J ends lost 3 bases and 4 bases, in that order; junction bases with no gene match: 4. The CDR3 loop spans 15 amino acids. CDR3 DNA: TGCAGTGCTAGTTTGGGACAGGGTTATAATTCACCCCTCCACTTT. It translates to CSASLGQGYNSPLHF.

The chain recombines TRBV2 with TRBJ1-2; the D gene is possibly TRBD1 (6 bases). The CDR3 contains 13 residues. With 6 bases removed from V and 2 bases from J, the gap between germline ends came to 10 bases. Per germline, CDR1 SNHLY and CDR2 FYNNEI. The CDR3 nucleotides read TGTGCCAGCAGAGGACAGACCAACTATGGCTACACCTTC. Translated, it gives CASRGQTNYGYTF.

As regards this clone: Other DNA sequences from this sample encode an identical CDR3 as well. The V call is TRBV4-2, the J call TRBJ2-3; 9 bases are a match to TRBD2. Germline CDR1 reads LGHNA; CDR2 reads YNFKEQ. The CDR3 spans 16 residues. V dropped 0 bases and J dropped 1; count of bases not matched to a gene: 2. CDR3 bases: TGTGCCAGCAGCCAAGATTTAGCGGGGGGCACAGATACGCAGTATTTT. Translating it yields CASSQDLAGGTDTQYF.

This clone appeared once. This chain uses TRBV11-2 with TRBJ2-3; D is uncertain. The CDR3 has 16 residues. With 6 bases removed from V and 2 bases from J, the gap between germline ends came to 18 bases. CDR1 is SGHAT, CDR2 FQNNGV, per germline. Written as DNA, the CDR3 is TGTGCCAGCAGGTCTGTGGTGGGTGCGTACACAGATACGCAGTATTTT. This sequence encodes CASRSVVGAYTDTQYF.

The CDR3 DNA follows: TGTGCCAGCAGTTACCCCACCCCGACGGGCCCAGATACGCAGTATTTT. Translation: CASSYPTPTGPDTQYF. The chain has TRBV6-5 and TRBJ2-3; D gene ambiguous. Germline V CDR1 and CDR2: MNHEY, SVGAGI. Trimming took 2 bases from V and 4 from J, leaving 16 bases between them. The CDR3 is 16 amino acids.

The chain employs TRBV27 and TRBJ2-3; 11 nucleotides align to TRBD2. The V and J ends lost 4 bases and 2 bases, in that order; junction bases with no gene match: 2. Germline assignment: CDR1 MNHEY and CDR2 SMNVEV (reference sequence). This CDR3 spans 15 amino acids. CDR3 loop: CASSSLAGVTDTQYF. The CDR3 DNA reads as TGTGCCAGCAGTTCACTAGCGGGGGTCACAGATACGCAGTATTTT.

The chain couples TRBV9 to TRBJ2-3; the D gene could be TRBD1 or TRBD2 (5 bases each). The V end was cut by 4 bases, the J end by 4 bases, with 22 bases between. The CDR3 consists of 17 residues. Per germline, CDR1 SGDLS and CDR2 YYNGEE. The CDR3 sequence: CASSPHPRDVRPDTQYF. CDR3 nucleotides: TGTGCCAGCAGCCCCCATCCAAGGGACGTCCGGCCAGATACGCAGTATTTT.

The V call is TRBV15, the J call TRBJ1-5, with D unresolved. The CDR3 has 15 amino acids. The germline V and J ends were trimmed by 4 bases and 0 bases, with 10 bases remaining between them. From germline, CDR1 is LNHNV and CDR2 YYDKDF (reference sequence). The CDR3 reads CATSTGPNSNQPQHF. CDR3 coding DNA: TGTGCCACCAGCACGGGCCCGAATAGCAATCAGCCCCAGCATTTT.

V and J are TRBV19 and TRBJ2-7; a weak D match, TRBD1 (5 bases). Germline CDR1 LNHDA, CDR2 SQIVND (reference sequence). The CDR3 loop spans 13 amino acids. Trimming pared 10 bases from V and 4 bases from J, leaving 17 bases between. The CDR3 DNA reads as TGTGCCACTTCGCTCAGGGCAAGGTACGAGCAGTACTTC. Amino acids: CATSLRARYEQYF.

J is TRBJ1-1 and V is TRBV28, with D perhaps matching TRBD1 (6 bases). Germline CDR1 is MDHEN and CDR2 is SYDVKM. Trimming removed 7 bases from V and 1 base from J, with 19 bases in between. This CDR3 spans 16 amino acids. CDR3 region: CASTNAGGARNTEAFF. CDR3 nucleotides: TGTGCCAGCACAAACGCGGGGGGGGCGCGGAACACTGAAGCTTTCTTT.

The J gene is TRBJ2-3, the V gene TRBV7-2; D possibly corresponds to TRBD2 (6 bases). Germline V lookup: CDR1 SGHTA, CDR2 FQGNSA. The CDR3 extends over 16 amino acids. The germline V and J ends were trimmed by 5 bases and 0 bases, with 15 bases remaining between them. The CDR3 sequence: CASSPNPGTSTDTQYF. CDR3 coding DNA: TGTGCCAGCAGCCCCAACCCAGGGACTAGCACAGATACGCAGTATTTT.

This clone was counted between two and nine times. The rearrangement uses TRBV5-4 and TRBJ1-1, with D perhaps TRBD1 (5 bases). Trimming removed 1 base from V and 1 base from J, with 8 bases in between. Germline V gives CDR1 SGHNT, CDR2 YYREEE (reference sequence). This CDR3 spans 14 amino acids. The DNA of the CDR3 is TGTGCCAGCAGCTTGAGGGGTACGAACACTGAAGCTTTCTTT. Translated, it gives CASSLRGTNTEAFF.

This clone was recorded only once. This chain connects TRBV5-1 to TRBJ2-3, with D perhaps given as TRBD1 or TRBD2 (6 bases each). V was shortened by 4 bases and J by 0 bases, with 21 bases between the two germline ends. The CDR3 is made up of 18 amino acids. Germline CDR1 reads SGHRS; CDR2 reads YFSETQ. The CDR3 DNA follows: TGCGCCAGCAGCCTCGGGGGCAGGGCGCGGCCTAGCACAGATACGCAGTATTTT. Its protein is CASSLGGRARPSTDTQYF.

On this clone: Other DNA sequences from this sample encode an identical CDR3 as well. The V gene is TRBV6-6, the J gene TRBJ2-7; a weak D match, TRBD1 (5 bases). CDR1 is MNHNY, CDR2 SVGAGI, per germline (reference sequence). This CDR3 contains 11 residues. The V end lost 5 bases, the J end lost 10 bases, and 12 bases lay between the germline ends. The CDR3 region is CASSIAGLQYF. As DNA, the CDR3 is TGTGCCAGCAGTATCGCAGGGCTACAGTACTTC.

CDR3 sequence (DNA): TGTGCCAGCAGCCAAGAGGACAGGGAAGGAAACACCATATATTTT. It is translated as CASSQEDREGNTIYF. V gene TRBV7-9 combines with J gene TRBJ1-3; 8 nucleotides agree with TRBD1. V shed 5 bases and J 4 bases; nucleotides not matched to a gene: 7. The CDR3 sequence is 15 residues long. The germline V gene has CDR1 SEHNR and CDR2 FQNEAQ (reference sequence).

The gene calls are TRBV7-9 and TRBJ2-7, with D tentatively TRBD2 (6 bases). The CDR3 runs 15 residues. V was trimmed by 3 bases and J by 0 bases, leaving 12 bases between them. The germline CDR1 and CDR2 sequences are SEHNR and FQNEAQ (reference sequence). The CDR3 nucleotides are TGTGCCAGCAGCTTGCCCGGGGGTCCCTCCTACGAGCAGTACTTC. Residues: CASSLPGGPSYEQYF.

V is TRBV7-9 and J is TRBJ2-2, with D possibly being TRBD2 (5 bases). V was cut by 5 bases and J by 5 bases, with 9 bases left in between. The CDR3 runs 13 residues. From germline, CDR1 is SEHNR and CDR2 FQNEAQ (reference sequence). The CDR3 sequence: CASSQTGTGELFF. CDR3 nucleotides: TGTGCCAGCAGCCAGACGGGGACCGGGGAGCTGTTTTTT.

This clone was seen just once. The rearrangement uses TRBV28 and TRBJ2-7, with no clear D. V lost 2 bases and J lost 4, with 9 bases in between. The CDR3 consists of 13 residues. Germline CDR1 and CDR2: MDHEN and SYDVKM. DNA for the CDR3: TGTGCCAGCAGTTTAGTAGAAGGGTACGAGCAGTACTTC. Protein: CASSLVEGYEQYF.

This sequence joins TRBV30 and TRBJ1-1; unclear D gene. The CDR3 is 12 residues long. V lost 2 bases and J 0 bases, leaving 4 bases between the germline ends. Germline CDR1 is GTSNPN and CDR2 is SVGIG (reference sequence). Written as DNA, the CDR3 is TGTGCCTGGAGTCGGGTGAACACTGAAGCTTTCTTT. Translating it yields CAWSRVNTEAFF. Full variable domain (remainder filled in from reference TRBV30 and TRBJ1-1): SQTIHQWPATLVQPVGSPLSLECTVEGTSNPNLYWYRQAAGRGLQLLFYSVGIGQISSEVPQNLSASRPQDRQFILSSKKLLLSDSGFYLCAWSRVNTEAFFGQGTRLTVV.

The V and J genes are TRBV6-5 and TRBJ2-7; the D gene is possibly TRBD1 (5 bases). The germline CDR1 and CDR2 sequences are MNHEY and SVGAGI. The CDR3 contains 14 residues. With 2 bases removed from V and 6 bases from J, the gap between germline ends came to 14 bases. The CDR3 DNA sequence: TGTGCCAGCAGTTACGAAGGGGATGGTTTCGAGCAGTACTTC. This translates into CASSYEGDGFEQYF.

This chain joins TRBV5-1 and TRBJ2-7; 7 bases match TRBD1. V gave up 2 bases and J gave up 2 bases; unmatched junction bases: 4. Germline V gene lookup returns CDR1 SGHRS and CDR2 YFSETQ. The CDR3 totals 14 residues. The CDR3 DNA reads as TGCGCCAGCAGCTTTGGGACAGTGACCTACGAGCAGTACTTC. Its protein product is CASSFGTVTYEQYF.

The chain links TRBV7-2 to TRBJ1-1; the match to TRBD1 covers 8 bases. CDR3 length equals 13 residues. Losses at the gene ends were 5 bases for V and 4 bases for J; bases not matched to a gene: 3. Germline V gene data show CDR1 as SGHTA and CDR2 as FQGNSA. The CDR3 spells CASSPQGGTEAFF. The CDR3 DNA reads TGTGCCAGCAGCCCACAGGGGGGCACTGAAGCTTTCTTT.

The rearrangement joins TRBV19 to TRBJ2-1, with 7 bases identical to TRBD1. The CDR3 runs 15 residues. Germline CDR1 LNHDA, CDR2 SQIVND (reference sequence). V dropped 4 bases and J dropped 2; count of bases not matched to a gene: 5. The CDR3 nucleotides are TGTGCCAGTAGTACCGCAGGGGGTACCTACAATGAGCAGTTCTTC. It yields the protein CASSTAGGTYNEQFF.